This is a list of T cell receptor beta chains from one sample in a study of breast tumors, draining lymph nodes, adjacent tissues. TCRdb passed the multiplex PCR reads through MiXCR, listing each CDR3 protein once. The sample records about 180,000 distinct CDR3 sequences, 30% to 35% being singletons. Sequencing input: axillary lymph node tissue. The receptor set was obtained from a female donor with breast cancer. Some clones in this sample may be carry-over from other donors' samples. CDR3s include the opening cysteine and the closing phenylalanine or tryptophan. A D gene is named only where the DNA matches it firmly. Rows may omit the clone size; those that give it use once, few, many or a size class.

.,TRBJ1-5,TRBD1,TRBV7-2,TGTGCCAGCAGCCCGGGGGGGACAGGGCCCAATCAGCCCCAGCATTTT,CASSPGGTGPNQPQHF
.,TRBJ2-1,.,TRBV6-4,TGTGCCAGCAGTCCGCAGGGATTAACCTACAATGAGCAGTTCTTC,CASSPQGLTYNEQFF
many,TRBJ1-5,.,TRBV2,TGTGCCATCTCCCCGCGGGATAGCAATCAGCCCCAGCATTTT,CAISPRDSNQPQHF
many,TRBJ2-5,TRBD2,TRBV19,TGTGCCAGTAGTATAGATCCGGTACTAGCGGGGCTACAAGAGACCCAGTACTTC,CASSIDPVLAGLQETQYF
few,TRBJ2-5,.,TRBV3-1,TGTGCCAGCAGCCAGGGGACCAACCAAGAGACCCAGTACTTC,CASSQGTNQETQYF
many,TRBJ2-5,.,TRBV7-7,TGTGCTAGCAGCTTAGGCTGGGAAGAGACCCAGTACTTC,CASSLGWEETQYF
.,TRBJ2-3,TRBD2,TRBV15,TGTGCCACCAGCATATTAGCGGGGTATTCAGATACGCAGTATTTT,CATSILAGYSDTQYF
many,TRBJ2-5,TRBD2,TRBV7-6,TGTGCCAGCAGCTTCGGACTAGCGGTCCAAGAGACCCAGTACTTC,CASSFGLAVQETQYF
few,TRBJ2-6,TRBD1,TRBV27,TGTGCCACTACGAAACGATCGGGACAGGGGTACTCTGGGGCCAACGTCCTGACTTTC,CATTKRSGQGYSGANVLTF
.,TRBJ2-5,.,TRBV5-1,TGCGCCAGCAGCCCAGGCGTAGTTACGGACACCCAGTACTTC,CASSPGVVTDTQYF
.,TRBJ2-5,.,TRBV11-2,TGTGCCAGCAGCTTAGATCCCTCGGGGACCCAGTACTTC,CASSLDPSGTQYF
many,TRBJ2-3,.,TRBV14,TGTGCCAGCAGTCCCATGACAGATACGCAGTATTTT,CASSPMTDTQYF
many,TRBJ2-3,TRBD2,TRBV2,TGTGCCAGCAAATGGTCTTTAGCGGGAGTTCCAGATACGCAGTATTTT,CASKWSLAGVPDTQYF
.,TRBJ2-7,TRBD2,TRBV7-4,TGTGCCAGCAGCTATGGCGGGGGGGCCTACGAGCAGTACTTC,CASSYGGGAYEQYF
.,TRBJ1-5,.,TRBV7-7,TGTGCTAGCAGCTTAGCATCCGGGGTTAGACAGCCCCAGCATTTT,CASSLASGVRQPQHF
many,TRBJ1-2,.,TRBV19,TGTGCCAGTCCGGGGGGGCCGGGAGGTGGCTACACCTTC,CASPGGPGGGYTF
.,TRBJ1-4,.,TRBV5-6,TGTGCCAGCAGCTTGGGGTCAGCCTCTAATGAAAAACTGTTTTTT,CASSLGSASNEKLFF
many,TRBJ1-4,.,TRBV9,TGTGCCAGCAGCCGTCGCCCGGGACTGGGGGATGAAAAACTGTTTTTT,CASSRRPGLGDEKLFF
many,TRBJ2-1,.,TRBV20-1,TGCAGTGCCCCCCGGGTGGATGAGCAGTTCTTC,CSAPRVDEQFF
many,TRBJ2-7,TRBD1,TRBV7-8,TGTGCCAGCAGCTTGGGGACAGGGGACGAGCAGTACTTC,CASSLGTGDEQYF
.,TRBJ2-5,TRBD1,TRBV10-2,TGCGCCAGCAGTAGACAGGGTAGAGAGACCCAGTACTTC,CASSRQGRETQYF
many,TRBJ1-5,.,TRBV19,TGTGCCAGTAGTATGCCACGCCAAGTAAGCAATCAGCCCCAGCATTTT,CASSMPRQVSNQPQHF
many,TRBJ1-6,.,TRBV15,TGTGCCACCAGCACCTGGGAAACGTCGAATTCACCCCTCCACTTT,CATSTWETSNSPLHF
many,TRBJ1-2,TRBD1,TRBV5-1,TGCGCCAGCAGCGTCAGGACAGGACGTTCGAATGGCTACACCTTC,CASSVRTGRSNGYTF
many,TRBJ1-5,.,TRBV7-2,TGTGCCAGCAGCTTAGTTTTCAGCAATCAGCCCCAGCATTTT,CASSLVFSNQPQHF
many,TRBJ1-4,.,TRBV11-3,TGTGCCAGCAGCACAGGGTTTGAAAAACTGTTTTTT,CASSTGFEKLFF
many,TRBJ2-3,.,TRBV5-4,TGTGCCAGCAGCGGAGCAGGGGATACGCAGTATTTT,CASSGAGDTQYF
once,TRBJ1-2,.,TRBV6-6,TGTGCCAGCGGTCACTCGAAACTTAGGGACCGGAGTGGCTACACCTTC,CASGHSKLRDRSGYTF
.,TRBJ1-6,.,TRBV18,TGTGCCAGCTCAGGGGGTGGTAATTCACCCCTCCACTTT,CASSGGGNSPLHF
many,TRBJ2-6,.,TRBV10-2,TGCGCCAGCAGCTCTGGGGCCAACGTCCTGACTTTC,CASSSGANVLTF
many,TRBJ2-3,.,TRBV29-1,TGCAGCGTCCACGGGGATACGCAGTATTTT,CSVHGDTQYF
many,TRBJ1-2,.,TRBV12-3/TRBV12-4,TGTGCCAGCAGTTTGCGGGCTGGGGGCTACACCTTC,CASSLRAGGYTF
many,TRBJ1-4,TRBD1,TRBV7-2,TGTGCCAGCAGCTTAGCGCCACAGGGGGGAAATGAAAAACTGTTTTTT,CASSLAPQGGNEKLFF
.,TRBJ2-1,.,TRBV6-2/TRBV6-3,TGTGCCAGCAGTTCAAGGGAAGAGAATGAGCAGTTCTTC,CASSSREENEQFF
.,TRBJ1-2,.,TRBV11-2,TGTGCCAGCAGCTCCGGGGGGACGAGCTGGGGCTACACCTTC,CASSSGGTSWGYTF
.,TRBJ2-3,.,TRBV19,TGTGCCAGTAGTCCAGGACTGTACTTTGGGCAGTACACAGATACGCAGTATTTT,CASSPGLYFGQYTDTQYF
.,TRBJ2-6,.,TRBV25-1,TGTGCCAGCAGTGATGGACCTCAGGGGCCTGGGGCCAACGTCCTGACTTTC,CASSDGPQGPGANVLTF
many,TRBJ1-5,.,TRBV19,TGTGCCAGTAGTAGGCCGAGACAGCCCCAGCATTTT,CASSRPRQPQHF
many,TRBJ2-3,.,TRBV4-1,TGTGCCAGCAGTCCGGACCGAAGCACAGATACGCAGTATTTT,CASSPDRSTDTQYF
few,TRBJ1-1,.,TRBV5-6,TGTGCCAGCAGCTTGAGCGGGGCAGCTTATTACACTGAAGCTTTCTTT,CASSLSGAAYYTEAFF
.,TRBJ2-1,TRBD2,TRBV3-1,TGTGCCAGCAGCCAGGGAACTAGCGGATCCTACAATGAGCAGTTCTTC,CASSQGTSGSYNEQFF
few,TRBJ2-5,TRBD2,TRBV20-1,TGCAGTGCTAGATCGGGACTAGCGGGGGCGCCAGTGGAGACCCAGTACTTC,CSARSGLAGAPVETQYF
many,TRBJ2-1,.,TRBV20-1,TGCAGTGCCACAAGGGGGGGGGCCAATGAGCAGTTCTTC,CSATRGGANEQFF